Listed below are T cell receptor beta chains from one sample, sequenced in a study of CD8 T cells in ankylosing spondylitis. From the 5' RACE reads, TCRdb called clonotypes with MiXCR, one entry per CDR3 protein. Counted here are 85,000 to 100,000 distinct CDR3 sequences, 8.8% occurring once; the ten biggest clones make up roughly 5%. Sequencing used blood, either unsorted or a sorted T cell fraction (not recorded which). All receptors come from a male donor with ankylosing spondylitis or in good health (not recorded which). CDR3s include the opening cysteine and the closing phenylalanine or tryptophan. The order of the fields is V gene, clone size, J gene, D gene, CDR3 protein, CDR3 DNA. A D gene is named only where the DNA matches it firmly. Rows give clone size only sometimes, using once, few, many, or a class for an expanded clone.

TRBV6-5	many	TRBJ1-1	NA	CASSYTRQMNTEAFF	TGTGCCAGCAGTTACACTCGACAGATGAACACTGAAGCTTTCTTT
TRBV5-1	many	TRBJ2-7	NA	CASSLGGAAGYEQYF	TGCGCCAGCAGCTTGGGGGGAGCCGCCGGTTACGAGCAGTACTTC
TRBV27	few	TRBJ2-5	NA	CASSLSPQETQYF	TGTGCCAGCAGTTTATCCCCGCAAGAGACCCAGTACTTC
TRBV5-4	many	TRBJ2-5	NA	CASSSYTGETQYF	TGTGCCAGCAGCTCTTATACCGGGGAGACCCAGTACTTC
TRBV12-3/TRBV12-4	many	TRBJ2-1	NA	CASSLSQNRLNEQFF	TGTGCCAGCAGTTTAAGTCAGAACAGGCTCAATGAGCAGTTCTTC
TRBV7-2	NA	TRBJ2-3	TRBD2	CASSLFSGGTDTQYF	TGTGCCAGCAGCTTGTTTAGCGGGGGCACAGATACGCAGTATTTT
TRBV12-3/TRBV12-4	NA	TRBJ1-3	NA	CASSFAETVRNTIYF	TGTGCCAGCAGTTTCGCCGAGACCGTGCGAAACACCATATATTTT
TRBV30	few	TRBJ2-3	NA	CAWSPGVTDTQYF	TGTGCCTGGAGTCCGGGGGTTACAGATACGCAGTATTTT
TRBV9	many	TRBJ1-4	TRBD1	CASSVNSGGSTNEKLFF	TGTGCCAGCAGCGTAAATTCAGGGGGGTCAACTAATGAAAAACTGTTTTTT
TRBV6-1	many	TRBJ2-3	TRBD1	CASSLTGGPTDTQYF	TGTGCCAGCAGTCTGACAGGGGGCCCCACAGATACGCAGTATTTT
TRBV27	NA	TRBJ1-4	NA	CASSGGLRGEKLFF	TGTGCCAGCAGTGGCGGTTTACGGGGTGAGAAACTGTTTTTT
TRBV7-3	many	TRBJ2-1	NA	CASSLSWENNEQFF	TGTGCCAGCAGCTTAAGTTGGGAGAACAATGAGCAGTTCTTC
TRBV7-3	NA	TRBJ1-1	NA	CASSNTRDTEAFF	TGTGCCAGCAGCAACACTAGGGACACTGAAGCTTTCTTT
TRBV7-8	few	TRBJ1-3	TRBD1	CASSERDRVGNTIYF	TGTGCCAGCAGTGAAAGGGACAGGGTGGGAAACACCATATATTTT
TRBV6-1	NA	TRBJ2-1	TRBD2	CASKDDERGYNEQFF	TGTGCCAGCAAAGACGACGAGCGGGGATACAATGAGCAGTTCTTC
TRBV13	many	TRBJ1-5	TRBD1	CASSPPRTGSNQPQHF	TGTGCCAGCAGCCCACCCAGGACAGGAAGCAATCAGCCCCAGCATTTT
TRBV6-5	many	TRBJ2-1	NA	CASSLYSYNEQFF	TGTGCCAGCAGTTTATACTCCTACAATGAGCAGTTCTTC
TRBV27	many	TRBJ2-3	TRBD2	CASSLLFLAGGTDTQYF	TGTGCCAGCAGTTTATTGTTTCTAGCGGGGGGCACAGATACGCAGTATTTT
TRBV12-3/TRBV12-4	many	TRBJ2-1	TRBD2	CASSFRSAGGRYEQFF	TGTGCCAGCAGTTTTCGTTCCGCGGGGGGAAGGTATGAGCAGTTCTTC